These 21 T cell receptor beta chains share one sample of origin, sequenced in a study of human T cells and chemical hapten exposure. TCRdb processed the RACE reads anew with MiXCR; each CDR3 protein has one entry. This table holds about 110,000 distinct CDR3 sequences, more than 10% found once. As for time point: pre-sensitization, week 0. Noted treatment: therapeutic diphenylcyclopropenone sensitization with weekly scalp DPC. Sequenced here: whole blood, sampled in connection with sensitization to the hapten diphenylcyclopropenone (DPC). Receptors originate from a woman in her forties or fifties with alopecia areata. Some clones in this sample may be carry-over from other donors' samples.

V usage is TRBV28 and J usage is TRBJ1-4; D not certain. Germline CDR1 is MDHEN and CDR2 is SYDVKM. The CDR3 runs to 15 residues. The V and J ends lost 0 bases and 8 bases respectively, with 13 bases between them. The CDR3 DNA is TGTGCCAGCAGTTTATGGTCGGCGGGAGACGAAAAACTGTTTTTT. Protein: CASSLWSAGDEKLFF.

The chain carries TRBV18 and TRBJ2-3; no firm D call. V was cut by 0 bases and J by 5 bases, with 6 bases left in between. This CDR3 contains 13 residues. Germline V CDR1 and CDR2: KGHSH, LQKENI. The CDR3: CASSPPWRDTQYF. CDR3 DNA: TGTGCCAGCTCACCACCGTGGAGAGATACGCAGTATTTT.

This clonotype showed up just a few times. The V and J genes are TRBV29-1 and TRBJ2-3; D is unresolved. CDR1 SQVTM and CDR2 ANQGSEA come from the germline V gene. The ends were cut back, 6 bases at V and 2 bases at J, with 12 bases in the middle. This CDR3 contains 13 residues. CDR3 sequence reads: CSVTDPNTDTQYF. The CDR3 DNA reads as TGCAGCGTGACGGATCCTAACACAGATACGCAGTATTTT.

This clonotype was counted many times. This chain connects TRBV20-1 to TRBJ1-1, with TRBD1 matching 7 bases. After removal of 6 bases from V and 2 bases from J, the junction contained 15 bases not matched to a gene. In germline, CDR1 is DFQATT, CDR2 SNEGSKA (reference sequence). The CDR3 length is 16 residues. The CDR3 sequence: CSAPLRAGGQNTEAFF. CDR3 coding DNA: TGCAGTGCCCCTCTCAGGGCAGGGGGGCAAAACACTGAAGCTTTCTTT.

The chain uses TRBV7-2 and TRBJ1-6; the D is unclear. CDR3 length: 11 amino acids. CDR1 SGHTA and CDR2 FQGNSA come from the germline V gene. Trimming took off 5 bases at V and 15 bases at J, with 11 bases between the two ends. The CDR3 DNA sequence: TGTGCCAGCAGCCCCGCTAGTAACCTCCACTTT. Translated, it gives CASSPASNLHF.

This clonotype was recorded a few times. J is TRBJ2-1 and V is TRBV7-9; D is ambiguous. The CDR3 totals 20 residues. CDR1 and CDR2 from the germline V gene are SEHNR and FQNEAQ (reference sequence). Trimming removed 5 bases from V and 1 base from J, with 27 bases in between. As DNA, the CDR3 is TGTGCCAGCAGCGCCCGCCCCGGAAAGGACCCCAAGGATTCCTACAATGAGCAGTTCTTC. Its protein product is CASSARPGKDPKDSYNEQFF.

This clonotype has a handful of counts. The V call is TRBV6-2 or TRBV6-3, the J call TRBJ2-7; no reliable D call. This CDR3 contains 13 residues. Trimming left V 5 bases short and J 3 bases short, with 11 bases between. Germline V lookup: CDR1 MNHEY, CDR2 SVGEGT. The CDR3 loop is CASSENPSYEQYF. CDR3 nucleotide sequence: TGTGCCAGCAGTGAGAATCCTAGCTACGAGCAGTACTTC.

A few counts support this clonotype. In DNA, the CDR3 is TGTGCCAGCAGCTCCTCCATTGCGACAGCGAACACTGAAGCTTTCTTT. Translated, it gives CASSSSIATANTEAFF. The rearrangement links TRBV7-2 to TRBJ1-1; D is perhaps TRBD1 (5 bases). Trimming took 4 bases from V and 1 from J, leaving 16 bases between them. The CDR3 runs 16 residues. Germline assignment: CDR1 SGHTA and CDR2 FQGNSA.

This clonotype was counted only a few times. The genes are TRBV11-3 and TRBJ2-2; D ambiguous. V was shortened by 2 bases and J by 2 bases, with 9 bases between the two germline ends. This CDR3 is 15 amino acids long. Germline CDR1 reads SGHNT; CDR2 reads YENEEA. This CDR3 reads CASSLNAGNTGELFF. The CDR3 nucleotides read TGTGCCAGCAGCTTAAACGCCGGAAACACCGGGGAGCTGTTTTTT.

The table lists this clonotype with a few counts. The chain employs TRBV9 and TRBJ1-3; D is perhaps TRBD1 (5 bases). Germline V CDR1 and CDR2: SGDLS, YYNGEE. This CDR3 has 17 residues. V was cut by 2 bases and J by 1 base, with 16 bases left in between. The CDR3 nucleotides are TGTGCCAGCAGCGTGGCTAGCGGAGGGGATTCTGGAAACACCATATATTTT. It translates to CASSVASGGDSGNTIYF.

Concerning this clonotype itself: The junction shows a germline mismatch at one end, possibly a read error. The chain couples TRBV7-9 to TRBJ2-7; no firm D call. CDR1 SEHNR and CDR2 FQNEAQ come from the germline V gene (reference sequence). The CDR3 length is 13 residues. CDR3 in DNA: TGTGCCAGCAGCTTGAGTATCAACATCGCCTGGGTCTTC. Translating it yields CASSLSINIAWVF.

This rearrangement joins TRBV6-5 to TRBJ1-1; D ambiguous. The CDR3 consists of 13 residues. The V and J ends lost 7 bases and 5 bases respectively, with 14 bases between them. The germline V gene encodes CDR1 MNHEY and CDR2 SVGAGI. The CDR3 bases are TGTGCCAGCAAAAGGGAGTTACGGACTGAAGCTTTCTTT. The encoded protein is CASKRELRTEAFF.

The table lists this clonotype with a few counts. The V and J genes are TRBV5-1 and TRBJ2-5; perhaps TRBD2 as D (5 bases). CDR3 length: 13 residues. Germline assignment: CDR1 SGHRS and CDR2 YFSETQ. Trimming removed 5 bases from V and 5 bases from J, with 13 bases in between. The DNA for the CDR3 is TGCGCCAGCAGACCAGACGGAGGCGAGACCCAGTACTTC. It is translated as CASRPDGGETQYF.

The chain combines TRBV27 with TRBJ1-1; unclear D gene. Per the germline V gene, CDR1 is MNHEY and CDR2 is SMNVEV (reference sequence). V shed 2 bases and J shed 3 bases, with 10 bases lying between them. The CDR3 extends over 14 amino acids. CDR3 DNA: TGTGCCAGCAGTTTAGATTCCAGGTACACTGAAGCTTTCTTT. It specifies CASSLDSRYTEAFF.

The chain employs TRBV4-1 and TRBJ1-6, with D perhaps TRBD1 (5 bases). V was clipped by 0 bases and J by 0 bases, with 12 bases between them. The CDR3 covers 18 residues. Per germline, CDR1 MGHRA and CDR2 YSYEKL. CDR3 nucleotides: TGCGCCAGCAGCCAAGAGCCTGACAGCAGCTCCTATAATTCACCCCTCCACTTT. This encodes CASSQEPDSSSYNSPLHF.

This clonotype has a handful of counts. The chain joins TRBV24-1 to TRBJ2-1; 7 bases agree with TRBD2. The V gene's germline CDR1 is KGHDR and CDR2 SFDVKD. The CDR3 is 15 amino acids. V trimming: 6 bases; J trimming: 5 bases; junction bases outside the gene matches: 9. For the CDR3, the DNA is TGTGCCACCAGTCCGGGGAGGGTAATGGACAATGAGCAGTTCTTC. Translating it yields CATSPGRVMDNEQFF.

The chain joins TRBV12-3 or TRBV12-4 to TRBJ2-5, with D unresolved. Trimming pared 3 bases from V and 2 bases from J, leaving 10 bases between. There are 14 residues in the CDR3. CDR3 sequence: CASSFNPGQETQYF. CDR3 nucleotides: TGTGCCAGCAGTTTTAATCCGGGTCAAGAGACCCAGTACTTC.

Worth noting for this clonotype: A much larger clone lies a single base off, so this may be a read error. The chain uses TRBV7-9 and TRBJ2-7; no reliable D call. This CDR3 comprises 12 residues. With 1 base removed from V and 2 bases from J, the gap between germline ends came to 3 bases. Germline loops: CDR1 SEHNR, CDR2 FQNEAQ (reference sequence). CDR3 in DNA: TGTGCCAGCAGCTTAGAGACCTACGAGCAGTACTTC. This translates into CASSLETYEQYF.

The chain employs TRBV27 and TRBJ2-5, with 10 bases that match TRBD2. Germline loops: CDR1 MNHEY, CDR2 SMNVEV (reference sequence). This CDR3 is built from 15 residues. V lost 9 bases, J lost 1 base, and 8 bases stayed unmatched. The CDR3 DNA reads TGTGCCAGATTGAGACTAGCGGGTATCCAAGAGACCCAGTACTTC. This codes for CARLRLAGIQETQYF.

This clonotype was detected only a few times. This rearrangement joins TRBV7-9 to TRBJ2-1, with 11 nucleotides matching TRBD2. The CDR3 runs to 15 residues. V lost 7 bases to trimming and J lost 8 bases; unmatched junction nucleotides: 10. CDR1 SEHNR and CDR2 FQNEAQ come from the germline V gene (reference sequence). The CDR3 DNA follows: TGTGCCAGCATCCAGCTAGCGGGAGGCGGGTATGAGCAGTTCTTC. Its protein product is CASIQLAGGGYEQFF. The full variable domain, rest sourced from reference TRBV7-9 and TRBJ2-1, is DTGVSQNPRHKITKRGQNVTFRCDPISEHNRLYWYRQTLGQGPEFLTYFQNEAQLEKSRLLSDRFSAERPKGSFSTLEIQRTEQGDSAMYLCASIQLAGGGYEQFFGPGTRLTVL.

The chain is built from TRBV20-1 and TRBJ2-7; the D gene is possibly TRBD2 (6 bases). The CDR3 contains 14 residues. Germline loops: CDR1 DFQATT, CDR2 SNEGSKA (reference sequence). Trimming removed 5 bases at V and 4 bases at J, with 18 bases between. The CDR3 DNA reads TGCAGTGCTGTCGCGGAGGGAAGTAGATACGAGCAGTACTTC. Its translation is CSAVAEGSRYEQYF.